These 29 T cell receptor beta chains were all obtained from the same sample, sequenced in a study of shared clonotypes between healthy human individuals (dated by TCRdb to the early 2020s). Libraries were made using the immunoSEQ multiplex PCR assay. TCRdb carries this immuneACCESS record with in-frame sequences only. Its versions omit some clonotypes, under half of them owing to an unresolved V gene in the studies checked, with the rest unexplained. The sample records 1.6 million or so clones, around 95% of which are singletons. The ten largest clonotypes hold over 1% of the sample. Material for sequencing was naive CD4+ T cells sorted from blood. What the cell subset or site label conveys for this sample: CD45RA+ positively selected. The receptors stem from a man aged 25-40 years in good health.

The chain recombines TRBV28 with TRBJ2-7; 7 nucleotides align to TRBD1. The CDR3 runs to 15 residues. V lost 4 bases and J lost 0; bases outside the gene matches: 6. Germline lookup yields CDR1 MDHEN and CDR2 SYDVKM. In DNA form, the CDR3 reads TGTGCCAGCAGTTCAACAGGGGCCCTCTCCTACGAGCAGTACTTC. Its protein product is CASSSTGALSYEQYF.

V gene TRBV19 combines with J gene TRBJ1-5, with a tentative D call TRBD1 (6 bases). The CDR3 is made up of 18 amino acids. Germline V CDR1 and CDR2: LNHDA, SQIVND (reference sequence). Deletions cut 5 bases from V and 4 bases from J, with 24 bases between. CDR3 sequence reads: CASSVGGAQVMVNQPQHF. CDR3 nucleotides: TGTGCCAGTAGTGTCGGGGGGGCCCAGGTGATGGTGAATCAGCCCCAGCATTTT.

The chain carries TRBV2 and TRBJ2-3; D not resolved. The germline V and J ends were trimmed by 8 bases and 7 bases, with 19 bases remaining between them. Germline CDR1 and CDR2: SNHLY and FYNNEI. This CDR3 has 14 residues. The CDR3, as DNA: TGTGCCAGCCTGGACCCGGGTGTTTTAAATACGCAGTATTTT. This sequence encodes CASLDPGVLNTQYF.

This clone was observed a single time. The CDR3 nucleotides read TGTGCCAGTAGTGTAACCGGGACAGGGGTCCTGAACACTGAAGCTTTCTTT. This translates into CASSVTGTGVLNTEAFF. This sequence joins TRBV19 and TRBJ1-1; 10 nucleotides line up with TRBD1. The CDR3 sequence is 17 residues long. The V segment lost 5 bases and the J segment 0 bases; nucleotides outside the gene matches: 9. Germline CDR1 reads LNHDA; CDR2 reads SQIVND (reference sequence). The whole variable domain, filled in from reference TRBV19 and TRBJ1-1, reads DGGITQSPKYLFRKEGQNVTLSCEQNLNHDAMYWYRQDPGQGLRLIYYSQIVNDFQKGDIAEGYSVSREKKESFPLTVTSAQKNPTAFYLCASSVTGTGVLNTEAFFGQGTRLTVV.

For this clone: One end of the junction fails to match germline, which may point to a read error. The chain carries TRBV7-2 and TRBJ1-2; 9 bases are a match to TRBD1. Germline values: CDR1 SGHTA, CDR2 FQGNSA. This CDR3 contains 15 residues. This chain's CDR3 is CASSIATKGQGGYTF. CDR3 DNA sequence: TGTGCCAGCAGCATAGCCACCAAGGGACAGGGAGGCTACACCTTC.

The chain combines TRBV2 with TRBJ2-7, with 8 bases aligning to TRBD1. There are 12 residues in the CDR3. CDR1 SNHLY and CDR2 FYNNEI come from the germline V gene. The CDR3 loop is CAIRQGSYEQYF. In nucleotides, the CDR3 is TGTGCGATAAGACAGGGGTCCTACGAGCAGTACTTC.

The genes are TRBV27 and TRBJ2-1; D is unclear. The CDR3 is 15 amino acids. Trimming took 8 bases from V and 4 from J, leaving 18 bases between them. Germline V gene data show CDR1 as MNHEY and CDR2 as SMNVEV (reference sequence). The CDR3 reads CASGFRRTSYNEQFF. In nucleotides, the CDR3 is TGTGCCAGCGGCTTTCGACGGACGTCTTACAATGAGCAGTTCTTC.

The chain employs TRBV6-6 and TRBJ1-2; tentatively, D is TRBD1 (5 bases). V lost 2 bases, J lost 4 bases, and 17 bases lay in between. The CDR3 runs 16 residues. CDR1 and CDR2 (germline): MNHNY, SVGAGI (reference sequence). CDR3 region: CASSYGAGGLSYGYTF. As DNA, the CDR3 is TGTGCCAGCAGTTACGGGGCCGGAGGGCTTAGCTATGGCTACACCTTC.

This clone was detected only once. The CDR3 DNA is TGTGCCAGCAGCGTTACAACTAATGAAAAACTGTTTTTT. This gives the protein CASSVTTNEKLFF. This rearrangement joins TRBV7-9 to TRBJ1-4, with D unclear. The CDR3 covers 13 residues. Trimming left V 5 bases short and J 0 bases short, with 4 bases between. The germline gives CDR1 SEHNR, CDR2 FQNEAQ (reference sequence).

V gene TRBV28 combines with J gene TRBJ2-4; TRBD2 aligns across 8 bases. The germline V gene encodes CDR1 MDHEN and CDR2 SYDVKM. V dropped 5 bases and J dropped 9; count of bases not matched to a gene: 9. This CDR3 is 14 amino acids long. The CDR3 spells CASSTSGSVLIQYF. The CDR3 nucleotides read TGTGCCAGCAGTACCAGCGGGAGTGTACTCATTCAGTACTTC.

The V gene is TRBV4-3, the J gene TRBJ1-3; 9 bases agree with TRBD1. V was clipped by 4 bases and J by 6 bases; unmatched bases: 7. CDR1 is LGHNA, CDR2 YSLEER, per germline. CDR3 length equals 15 residues. The CDR3 here is CASSRDREYANTIYF. Written as DNA, the CDR3 is TGCGCCAGCAGCCGGGACAGGGAGTATGCAAACACCATATATTTT.

The chain employs TRBV5-4 and TRBJ2-1; D is possibly TRBD2 (6 bases). Germline values: CDR1 SGHNT, CDR2 YYREEE (reference sequence). The CDR3 contains 16 residues. V lost 7 bases and J lost 4, with 21 bases in between. In DNA, the CDR3 is TGTGCCAGCTCTCGATTCCGGGGGAAGATATACAATGAGCAGTTCTTC. It yields the protein CASSRFRGKIYNEQFF.

This rearrangement joins TRBV19 to TRBJ2-5; 8 nucleotides line up with TRBD1. Germline CDR1 is LNHDA and CDR2 is SQIVND (reference sequence). The junction had 4 bases not matched to a gene; V was cut back by 3 bases and J by 4 bases. CDR3 size: 14 residues. CDR3: CASSMGQARETQYF. CDR3 nucleotide sequence: TGTGCCAGTAGTATGGGACAGGCCAGAGAGACCCAGTACTTC.

The V and J genes are TRBV5-1 and TRBJ2-1; D is uncertain. Germline lookup yields CDR1 SGHRS and CDR2 YFSETQ. CDR3 size: 12 residues. V was cut by 5 bases and J by 4 bases, with 7 bases left in between. The CDR3 bases are TGCGCCAGCAGGGATAAATACAATGAGCAGTTCTTC. It specifies CASRDKYNEQFF. Combining the CDR3 with reference TRBV5-1 and TRBJ2-1 gives the whole variable domain KAGVTQTPRYLIKTRGQQVTLSCSPISGHRSVSWYQQTPGQGLQFLFEYFSETQRNKGNFPGRFSGRQFSNSRSEMNVSTLELGDSALYLCASRDKYNEQFFGPGTRLTVL.

The V gene is TRBV14, the J gene TRBJ2-7; D is unclear. The CDR3 spans 15 residues. Germline V lookup: CDR1 SGHDN, CDR2 FVKESK. V was trimmed by 0 bases and J by 0 bases, leaving 9 bases between them. The CDR3 sequence is CASSQDPGSSYEQYF. CDR3 sequence (DNA): TGTGCCAGCAGCCAAGACCCGGGTAGCTCCTACGAGCAGTACTTC.

This chain joins TRBV28 and TRBJ2-3, with TRBD2 identical over 10 bases. The CDR3 runs to 14 residues. Losses at the gene ends were 10 bases for V and 6 bases for J; bases not matched to a gene: 10. The germline CDR1 and CDR2 sequences are MDHEN and SYDVKM. The CDR3 loop reads CAIIASGRDDTQYF. CDR3 nucleotides: TGTGCCATCATAGCTAGCGGGAGAGATGATACGCAGTATTTT.

This chain uses TRBV28 with TRBJ1-4; possibly TRBD1 for D (5 bases). This CDR3 has 15 amino acids. V gave up 5 bases and J gave up 4 bases, with 14 bases separating them. Germline loops: CDR1 MDHEN, CDR2 SYDVKM. The CDR3 protein is CASSPRRVINEKLFF. The CDR3 nucleotides are TGTGCCAGCAGTCCCCGCAGGGTTATTAATGAAAAACTGTTTTTT.

The chain links TRBV4-1 to TRBJ2-7; 9 positions match TRBD1. CDR1 is MGHRA and CDR2 is YSYEKL in the germline V gene. J lost 4 bases, V lost 5 bases, and 18 bases had no gene match. There are 18 residues in the CDR3. CDR3 loop: CASSSQPPLQGARYEQYF. The CDR3 region has the DNA TGCGCCAGCAGCAGCCAACCTCCTCTACAGGGGGCCCGTTACGAGCAGTACTTC.

This chain joins TRBV14 and TRBJ2-7, with 9 bases identical to TRBD2. Germline assignment: CDR1 SGHDN and CDR2 FVKESK. The length of the CDR3 is 16 residues. V dropped 4 bases and J dropped 7; count of bases not matched to a gene: 14. This CDR3 is CASSPLGVAGVHEQYF. The CDR3 DNA is TGTGCCAGCAGCCCCCTAGGAGTAGCGGGAGTTCATGAGCAGTACTTC.

The chain joins TRBV10-3 to TRBJ2-3; 9 nucleotides agree with TRBD1. The CDR3 sequence is 15 residues long. CDR1 is ENHRY, CDR2 SYGVKD, per germline. Unmatched junction bases numbered 7, after V lost 4 bases and J lost 5 bases. CDR3: CAISGNRGQVDTQYF. CDR3 in DNA: TGTGCCATCAGTGGGAACAGGGGGCAAGTAGATACGCAGTATTTT.

CDR3 protein: CASSLSLAGAGELFF. The CDR3 DNA sequence: TGTGCCAGCAGCTTATCCCTAGCGGGAGCCGGGGAGCTGTTTTTT. This sequence joins TRBV7-2 and TRBJ2-2, with 10 bases matching TRBD2. After removal of 2 bases from V and 6 bases from J, the junction contained 3 bases not matched to a gene. This CDR3 region has 15 residues. The germline V gene encodes CDR1 SGHTA and CDR2 FQGNSA.

This clone occurred a few times. The chain employs TRBV10-2 and TRBJ2-7; TRBD2 matches at 7 bases. Germline V lookup: CDR1 WSHSY, CDR2 SAAADI. The CDR3 covers 13 residues. Germline trimming cut 6 bases from V and 2 bases from J; bases unmatched to any gene: 4. CDR3 protein: CASSGGLAYEQYF. The CDR3 DNA reads as TGCGCCAGCAGCGGGGGGTTAGCCTACGAGCAGTACTTC.

Concerning this clone itself: Other DNA sequences within the sample encode an identical CDR3. This chain uses TRBV9 with TRBJ2-1; D ambiguous. V was clipped by 0 bases and J by 2 bases, with 9 bases between them. CDR3 length: 15 residues. CDR1 is SGDLS and CDR2 is YYNGEE in the germline V gene. The CDR3 DNA sequence: TGTGCCAGCAGCGTAGCCGGATCACCCTACAATGAGCAGTTCTTC. Its translation: CASSVAGSPYNEQFF.

The chain uses TRBV5-6 and TRBJ2-3; 8 nucleotides agree with TRBD2. J was trimmed by 10 bases and V by 3 bases; bases with no gene match: 16. Germline CDR1 and CDR2: SGHDT and YYEEEE. The CDR3 covers 16 residues. For the CDR3, the DNA is TGTGCCAGCAGCTCGATACGGAGCGGGAGCTCGTTCGCGCAGTATTTT. Translating gives CASSSIRSGSSFAQYF. The entire variable domain, with the rest obtained from reference TRBV5-6 and TRBJ2-3, is as follows: DAGVTQSPTHLIKTRGQQVTLRCSPKSGHDTVSWYQQALGQGPQFIFQYYEEEERQRGNFPDRFSGHQFPNYSSELNVNALLLGDSALYLCASSSIRSGSSFAQYFGPGTRLTVL.

In the case of this clone: Other DNA sequences of this sample code for an identical CDR3. The V call is TRBV30, the J call TRBJ2-7; 7 bases are shared with TRBD1. V was pared by 5 bases and J by 3 bases, with 1 base of the junction left unmatched. The CDR3 is made up of 11 amino acids. Germline CDR1 is GTSNPN and CDR2 is SVGIG (reference sequence). CDR3 coding DNA: TGTGCCTGGCGGGACAGCTACGAGCAGTACTTC. Protein: CAWRDSYEQYF.

This rearrangement joins TRBV7-2 to TRBJ2-7; D is unclear. V gave up 1 base and J gave up 5 bases, with 12 bases separating them. Germline V gene data show CDR1 as SGHTA and CDR2 as FQGNSA. The CDR3 length is 14 residues. This CDR3 reads CASSLDIFGDEQYF. CDR3 in DNA: TGTGCCAGCAGCTTAGATATTTTCGGTGACGAGCAGTACTTC.

The genes are TRBV5-1 and TRBJ1-4, with 8 positions matching TRBD1. Germline CDR1 SGHRS, CDR2 YFSETQ. This CDR3 spans 15 amino acids. After removal of 3 bases from V and 5 bases from J, the junction contained 6 bases not matched to a gene. CDR3 nucleotides: TGCGCCAGCAGCTCCCGGACAGGGAGGAATGAAAAACTGTTTTTT. Protein sequence: CASSSRTGRNEKLFF.

The V and J genes are TRBV5-1 and TRBJ2-1; 11 bases are a match to TRBD2. The CDR3 is 16 residues long. The germline CDR1 and CDR2 sequences are SGHRS and YFSETQ. With V trimmed by 2 bases and J by 9 bases, 10 bases remained unmatched. The CDR3 region has the DNA TGCGCCAGCAGCTTAGCTACTAGCGGGAGAAGAATTGAGCAGTTCTTC. Protein: CASSLATSGRRIEQFF.

This chain connects TRBV28 to TRBJ1-2, with TRBD1 as a possible D gene (6 bases). CDR1 MDHEN and CDR2 SYDVKM come from the germline V gene. The CDR3 is 18 amino acids. V lost 5 bases to trimming and J lost 4 bases, with 26 bases between them. CDR3 DNA sequence: TGTGCCAGCAGTGTTAGTGGAGCAGGTCAGGGGCGGACCTATGGCTACACCTTC. Translation: CASSVSGAGQGRTYGYTF.